A selection of T cell receptor beta chains follows, all from one sample in a study of T cell changes during pregnancy in multiple sclerosis. Profiled with immunoSEQ multiplex PCR; TCRdb holds only in-frame clones, not every one. The sample yields tens of thousands of clones, around 94% seen once. The sample in question was CD4+ T cells from peripheral blood mononuclear cells, obtained in the third trimester of pregnancy. These receptors came from a female donor with multiple sclerosis, enrolled in a pregnancy study. The CDR3 runs from the conserved cysteine through the conserved F or W. The order of the fields is J gene, V gene, clone size, D gene, CDR3 DNA, CDR3 protein. The D gene is left open where the match is weak. Clone size appears in some rows only: once, few, many, or a class for an expanded clone.

>TRBJ1-1|TRBV6-1|-|-
TGTGCCAGCAGTGAATTGAGTACGGACACTGAAGCTTTCTTT
CASSELSTDTEAFF
>TRBJ1-5|TRBV7-9|-|TRBD1
TGTGCCAGCAGCCTCGACTCCGGGACAGGGGGACTGCCCCAGCATTTT
CASSLDSGTGGLPQHF
>TRBJ2-7|TRBV10-3|-|TRBD1
TGTGCCATCAGTGAGCCGGGGACAGCCTACGAGCAGTACTTC
CAISEPGTAYEQYF
>TRBJ2-1|TRBV18|-|-
TGTGCCAGCTCCCCAGGACAGTTGAATGAGCAGTTCTTC
CASSPGQLNEQFF
>TRBJ1-1|TRBV2|few|-
TGTGCCACCACATGGGGGGACACTGAAGCTTTCTTT
CATTWGDTEAFF
>TRBJ2-6|TRBV29-1|-|-
TGCAGCGTTGCGGAGTCTGGGGCCAACGTCCTGACTTTC
CSVAESGANVLTF
>TRBJ2-7|TRBV9|-|TRBD2
TGTGCCAGCAGCGTAGCACCAGCGGGAGCCTACGAGCAGTACTTC
CASSVAPAGAYEQYF
>TRBJ1-3|TRBV25-1|-|-
TGTGCCAGCAGCGAATATGGGTCGCAGCGTGGAAACACCATATATTTT
CASSEYGSQRGNTIYF
>TRBJ2-1|TRBV6-6|-|TRBD2
TGTGCCAGCAGTCTTCCCCAGCGGGGGGCCGATGAGCAGTTCTTC
CASSLPQRGADEQFF
>TRBJ1-5|TRBV6-6|-|-
TGTGCCAGCAGTCTCGACAGCAGCAATCAGCCCCAGCATTTT
CASSLDSSNQPQHF
>TRBJ1-1|TRBV7-2|once|-
TGTGCCAGCAGCCAACGCGTATCCTTAACTGAAGCTTTCTTT
CASSQRVSLTEAFF
>TRBJ1-5|TRBV2|-|-
TGTGCCAGCAGTGAGAGACAGACTAGCAATCAGCCCCAGCATTTT
CASSERQTSNQPQHF
>TRBJ2-5|TRBV30|-|TRBD1
TGTGCCTGGAGTACCGGGACAGTAGAGACCCAGTACTTC
CAWSTGTVETQYF
>TRBJ2-1|TRBV5-4|-|TRBD1
TGTGCCAGTAGCTCAAAGGACAGGGGGAATGAGCAGTTCTTC
CASSSKDRGNEQFF
>TRBJ1-1|TRBV5-4|-|TRBD1
TGTGCCAGCAGCTTACAAGGGACAGGGCGCACTGAAGCTTTCTTT
CASSLQGTGRTEAFF
>TRBJ1-5|TRBV10-3|once|-
TGTGCCATCAGTAACTCCCCATATCAGCCCCAGCATTTT
CAISNSPYQPQHF
>TRBJ2-1|TRBV18|-|-
TGTGCCAGCTCACCACCCGGGTATGAGCAGTTCTTC
CASSPPGYEQFF
>TRBJ2-3|TRBV7-7|-|-
TGTGCCAGCAGCCCGGCCGGGACTCTTGCAGATACGCAGTATTTT
CASSPAGTLADTQYF
>TRBJ1-2|TRBV27|-|TRBD1
TGTGCCAGCAGTTCGGGACAGGGAAACTATGGCTACACCTTC
CASSSGQGNYGYTF
>TRBJ2-3|TRBV7-8|-|-
TGTGCCAGCAGCTTAGGTTCGGGCACAGATACGCAGTATTTT
CASSLGSGTDTQYF
>TRBJ2-1|TRBV11-2|-|-
TGTGCCAGCAGCTTAGATCGTGCGGGCAGATCCTACAATGAGCAGTTCTTC
CASSLDRAGRSYNEQFF
>TRBJ1-4|TRBV7-9|-|-
TGTGCCAGCAGCTTAGAAGGGGTTGGGGCTAATGAAAAACTGTTTTTT
CASSLEGVGANEKLFF
>TRBJ2-1|TRBV7-3|-|TRBD2
TGTGCCAGCAGCCCGGCCGCGAATAGCGGGGGGTTGGGGGAGCAGTTCTTC
CASSPAANSGGLGEQFF
>TRBJ1-1|TRBV7-2|-|-
TGTGCCAGCAGCCACTTACTTCAGGGGCGGAAGGGGAGCACTGAAGCTTTCTTT
CASSHLLQGRKGSTEAFF
>TRBJ1-5|TRBV7-2|-|TRBD1
TGTGCCAGCAGTCAGGGACAGACAAGCAATCAGCCCCAGCATTTT
CASSQGQTSNQPQHF
>TRBJ2-7|TRBV19|-|-
TGTGCCAGTAGTATTAGCGGCGGTACCTACGAGCAGTACTTC
CASSISGGTYEQYF
>TRBJ1-2|TRBV2|-|-
TGTGCCAGCAGTGATCTCGGCGGCATTAGAACCCATGGCTACACCTTC
CASSDLGGIRTHGYTF
>TRBJ2-7|TRBV7-3|-|TRBD1
TGTGCCAGCAGTCCGACAGGGCCCTACGAGCAGTACTTC
CASSPTGPYEQYF
>TRBJ2-3|TRBV7-2|-|-
TGTGCCAGCAGCTTAGCGTCAGGGGCAGATACGCAGTATTTT
CASSLASGADTQYF